Below, 11 T cell receptor beta chains from the same sample are listed, as sequenced in a study of cytomegalovirus exposure and HLA in healthy donors. This PCR relied on a set of 60 Vbeta primers and 13 Jbeta primers. Data came from immunoSEQ multiplex PCR; TCRdb stores just in-frame clones and leaves some out. The top ten hold roughly 3.6% of the sample, which has about 150,000 clones, around 79% seen once. The sample comprised PBMCs. These receptors originate from a human donor in good health.

The rearrangement uses TRBV9 and TRBJ2-3; 12 bases fit TRBD2. J was trimmed by 4 bases and V by 3 bases; bases with no gene match: 3. Germline CDR1 and CDR2: SGDLS and YYNGEE. The CDR3 has 15 residues. CDR3: CASSATSGRSDTQYF. The CDR3 nucleotides read TGTGCCAGCAGCGCCACTAGCGGGAGGTCAGATACGCAGTATTTT.

The genes are TRBV19 and TRBJ2-5; D uncertain. Germline CDR1 is LNHDA and CDR2 is SQIVND (reference sequence). The length of the CDR3 is 14 residues. V was cut by 1 base and J by 2 bases, with 8 bases left in between. The CDR3 DNA reads TGTGCCAGTAGTATAGCAGGCATACAAGAGACCCAGTACTTC. This sequence encodes CASSIAGIQETQYF.

This chain uses TRBV6-4 with TRBJ2-5; 14 bases map to TRBD2. The CDR3 is made up of 20 amino acids. Germline assignment: CDR1 MRHNA and CDR2 SNTAGT. With 2 bases clipped from V and 5 bases from J, the junction kept 16 bases outside the gene matches. The CDR3 spells CASSDLRLAGGQQPGETQYF. CDR3 coding DNA: TGTGCCAGCAGTGACCTTAGACTAGCGGGGGGGCAACAACCCGGGGAGACCCAGTACTTC.

Details on this clone: The junction departs from germline at one end; a sequencing error may be responsible. The rearrangement uses TRBV7-7 and TRBJ2-3, with 14 bases fitting TRBD2. From germline, CDR1 is SSHAT and CDR2 FNYEAQ (reference sequence). The CDR3 totals 16 residues. CDR3 coding DNA: TGTGCTAGCAGACGACTAGCGGGAGGGTTGCCAGATACGCAGTATTTT. It specifies CASRRLAGGLPDTQYF. Full variable domain (outside the CDR3, taken from reference TRBV7-7 and TRBJ2-3): GAGVSQSPRYKVTKRGQDVTLRCDPISSHATLYWYQQALGQGPEFLTYFNYEAQPDKSGLPSDRFSAERPEGSISTLTIQRTEQRDSAMYRCASRRLAGGLPDTQYFGPGTRLTVL.

The chain employs TRBV7-8 and TRBJ2-7, with 7 bases lining up with TRBD2. This CDR3 comprises 14 residues. CDR1 and CDR2 from the germline V gene are SGHVS and FQNEAQ. The V gene end was trimmed by 6 bases and the J gene end by 4 bases; junction bases not matched to a gene: 9. The DNA for the CDR3 is TGTGCCAGCAGTCTCAGCGGGAAAGGATACGAGCAGTACTTC. It yields the protein CASSLSGKGYEQYF.

V usage is TRBV19 and J usage is TRBJ1-5, with D unresolved. CDR1 LNHDA and CDR2 SQIVND come from the germline V gene (reference sequence). Trimming stripped 3 bases from V and 6 bases from J, with 18 bases between. The CDR3 is made up of 16 amino acids. CDR3 coding DNA: TGTGCCAGTAGTATTTTGGGCCGCACGGTTTCTCAGCCCCAGCATTTT. As protein: CASSILGRTVSQPQHF.

V usage is TRBV7-7 and J usage is TRBJ2-1, with 9 bases that match TRBD2. This CDR3 comprises 16 residues. The V and J ends lost 5 bases and 2 bases, in that order; junction bases with no gene match: 7. Per the germline V gene, CDR1 is SSHAT and CDR2 is FNYEAQ (reference sequence). The CDR3 DNA follows: TGTGCCAGCAGCCTAATAGCGGGGGCCGCCTACAATGAGCAGTTCTTC. This codes for CASSLIAGAAYNEQFF.

The chain combines TRBV19 with TRBJ1-4, with 9 bases that match TRBD1. V dropped 5 bases and J dropped 7; count of bases not matched to a gene: 2. The germline V gene has CDR1 LNHDA and CDR2 SQIVND (reference sequence). The CDR3 extends over 13 amino acids. CDR3 in DNA: TGTGCCAGTAGTCACAGGGGGCGTGAAAAACTGTTTTTT. Translation gives CASSHRGREKLFF.

The chain recombines TRBV10-2 with TRBJ1-1; D is undetermined. This CDR3 is 17 amino acids long. The germline V and J ends were trimmed by 4 bases and 1 base, with 19 bases remaining between them. Germline V CDR1 and CDR2: WSHSY, SAAADI. This CDR3 reads CASSGSLARVGNTEAFF. The CDR3 nucleotides read TGCGCCAGCAGTGGGTCACTAGCCCGGGTGGGGAACACTGAAGCTTTCTTT.

Details on this clone: Other nucleotide sequences from this sample produce the same CDR3. The J gene is TRBJ2-5, the V gene TRBV2, with 9 bases matching TRBD2. V shed 3 bases, J shed 5 bases, and the junction held 10 bases outside the gene matches. CDR1 and CDR2 (germline): SNHLY, FYNNEI. The CDR3 totals 16 residues. This CDR3 is CASSERRAGGKETQYF. The DNA for the CDR3 is TGTGCCAGCAGTGAGAGACGGGCGGGGGGGAAGGAGACCCAGTACTTC.

V is TRBV7-2 and J is TRBJ2-2, with a possible D match to TRBD2 (7 bases). Trimming pared 5 bases from V and 5 bases from J, leaving 12 bases between. The germline gives CDR1 SGHTA, CDR2 FQGNSA. The CDR3 covers 14 residues. The CDR3: CASSTAGATGELFF. The DNA for the CDR3 is TGTGCCAGCAGCACCGCGGGGGCGACCGGGGAGCTGTTTTTT. Full variable domain (missing parts from reference TRBV7-2 and TRBJ2-2): GAGVSQSPSNKVTEKGKDVELRCDPISGHTALYWYRQSLGQGLEFLIYFQGNSAPDKSGLPSDRFSAERTGGSVSTLTIQRTQQEDSAVYLCASSTAGATGELFFGEGSRLTVL.